Reported below is one T cell receptor beta chain. The sample holds a few counts of this clonotype. It has no known antigen specificity. Base qualities are not at hand, and no much larger clone is one base apart. This entry is derived from a study of T-cell memory formation after mild COVID-19 (dated by TCRdb to the early 2020s). Broadly, across the study: TCR sequence clusters from the two donors were largely donor specific. Longitudinal TCRalpha and TCRbeta repertoire sequencing tracked T-cell clones expanding and contracting after mild COVID-19 in two donors. Two young, previously healthy adult volunteers, one female and one male, were included in the cohort.

The data were produced on an Illumina NovaSeq 6000. TCRalpha and TCRbeta cDNA libraries were constructed by 5'RACE with constant-segment primers, with sample barcodes and unique molecular identifiers being introduced. RNA was extracted from every sample with Trizol reagent. Library amplification was performed in two PCR steps, and a second sample barcode and Illumina TruSeq adapters were introduced in the second step. Sequencing of libraries was performed on an Illumina NovaSeq with 2 x 150 bp paired-end reads. Per the authors' processing: Demultiplexing of reads and collapsing into UMI-guided consensus sequences were performed with migec v1.2.7. Using mixcr v2.1.11, UMI consensuses were aligned to TRA and TRB V and J templates and then assembled into clonotypes. A clonotype was counted as expanded or contracted only if both edgeR and NoisET called the change significant, with noise models trained on biological replicates. For edgeR calls, the thresholds were a false discovery rate-adjusted p below 0.01 and a log2 fold-change of 1. As an exploratory analysis of dynamics, max-normalized trajectories of the 1000 most abundant clonotypes were examined by PCA with hierarchical clustering. Separately sequenced CD4+ and CD8+ repertoires were used to assign the CD4 or CD8 phenotype of responding clones. The public reads were reanalyzed by TCRdb: fastp trimming at Q25, MiXCR alignment, in-frame beta chains only. Rows are combined by CDR3 protein, so each entry shows the most common genes and DNA. None of the V and J calls come from the authors' own analysis; TCRdb made them. Present in this sample are around 110,000 distinct CDR3 sequences, over 10% of which were seen just once. Of the sample, roughly 27% falls within the top ten clones.

PBMCs were isolated by Ficoll-Paque density gradient centrifugation. General conclusions and limits of the study: The detection of some responding clones in pre-infection memory suggests that pre-existing cross-reactive memory T cells joined the SARS-CoV-2 response. Contracting CD4+ clones appeared mostly in the CM and EM memory subsets, whereas CD8+ clones were enriched in EMRA. SARS-CoV-2 specificity of the second-wave clones peaking on day 37 was not confirmed. Only a couple of mild cases were covered in the study, and larger cohorts including severe cases with pre-infection samples were considered necessary. From day 15 to 85, contracting clones showed balanced CD4/CD8 phenotypes, whereas a second wave of clones that expanded from day 15 to 37 leaned towards CD4+.

Per the germline V gene (reference sequence), SGHNT is the CDR1 and YYREEE is the CDR2. The trim is 2 bases for V and 0 bases for J, with a gap of 12 bases between the germline ends. Its CDR3 holds 15 amino acids, cysteine through phenylalanine. CDR3 DNA is the only sequence kept; it has 45 bases, read in frame from the first base. The TCR comes from an adult woman who had mild COVID-19 (a few samples of this study predate the infection). The sample titles of this study are shuffled in the database, so cell type and time point are left out; the donor was told from shared clones. This chain is built from TRBV5-4 and TRBJ2-7; a weak D assignment points to TRBD2 (6 bases agree). The sequenced material came from PBMCs or a T cell subset sorted from them (not recorded which). This receptor has the CDR3 CASSLGLPPSYEQYF. The bases are TGTGCCAGCAGCTTAGGACTACCTCCCTCCTACGAGCAGTACTTC.